This T cell receptor (beta chain) was identified during a study of blood T cell repertoires in COVID-19. The CDR3 covers 17 residues. The trim removed 0 bases at V and 4 bases at J, leaving 8 bases unmatched. Germline V gives CDR1 MGHRA, CDR2 YSYEKL. Adults between about 18 and 89 years of age took part from under 30 US areas. Only in-frame clones appear in the TCRdb table, and some are missing; sequencing was by immunoSEQ multiplex PCR. The repertoire consists of roughly 300,000 clones, with roughly 90% occurring once and the leading ten covering approximately 17%. Material: PBMCs or T cells enriched from blood (not recorded which). This receptor was obtained from a woman in her thirties who had recovered from COVID-19. The chain couples TRBV4-1 to TRBJ2-2; TRBD2 matches 7 bases. As DNA, the CDR3 is TGCGCCAGCAGCCAAGAGGCGGCGGGGGAGTTCACCGGGGAGCTGTTTTTT. It is translated as CASSQEAAGEFTGELFF.